One and the same sample provided the 9 T cell receptor beta chains below, sequenced in a study of siplizumab effects on memory and regulatory T cells. The method was immunoSEQ multiplex PCR; TCRdb's version includes in-frame clones alone and lacks a portion of them. This table has approximately 100,000 clones, about 90% appearing once. Input material: Tregs sorted from blood. All receptors come from a human donor in good health.

The chain recombines TRBV6-5 with TRBJ2-2; D unresolved. The germline V gene encodes CDR1 MNHEY and CDR2 SVGAGI. The V end lost 6 bases, the J end lost 8 bases, and 16 bases lay between the germline ends. The CDR3 is made up of 14 amino acids. The CDR3 DNA sequence: TGTGCCAGCAGGAGACTCTTATTGGATGGGGAGCTGTTTTTT. Protein product: CASRRLLLDGELFF.

The chain recombines TRBV6-5 with TRBJ1-1; D may be TRBD1 (5 bases). V lost 2 bases and J lost 8, with 9 bases in between. Germline V lookup: CDR1 MNHEY, CDR2 SVGAGI. CDR3 length: 12 residues. The CDR3 protein is CASSYTPGEAFF. For the CDR3, the DNA is TGTGCCAGCAGTTACACCCCAGGGGAAGCTTTCTTT.

V usage is TRBV14 and J usage is TRBJ1-2, with 10 positions matching TRBD1. Germline-derived CDR1 and CDR2 are SGHDN and FVKESK. With 0 bases clipped from V and 6 bases from J, the junction kept 1 base outside the gene matches. The CDR3 runs 14 residues. This CDR3 reads CASSQEGQGNGYTF. In DNA form, the CDR3 reads TGTGCCAGCAGCCAAGAGGGACAGGGGAATGGCTACACCTTC.

The chain is built from TRBV7-9 and TRBJ2-1; D gene unclear. This CDR3 spans 14 amino acids. Germline lookup yields CDR1 SEHNR and CDR2 FQNEAQ (reference sequence). Trimming shortened V by 2 bases and J by 7 bases, and 12 bases separated the two germline ends. The CDR3 nucleotides are TGTGCCAGCAGCTTACAACGGAGTGGGAATGAGCAGTTCTTC. It translates to CASSLQRSGNEQFF. Looking up the rest from reference TRBV7-9 and TRBJ2-1 gives the full variable domain: DTGVSQNPRHKITKRGQNVTFRCDPISEHNRLYWYRQTLGQGPEFLTYFQNEAQLEKSRLLSDRFSAERPKGSFSTLEIQRTEQGDSAMYLCASSLQRSGNEQFFGPGTRLTVL.

V usage is TRBV18 and J usage is TRBJ2-6; D might be TRBD1 or TRBD2, each matching 5 bases. The germline CDR1 and CDR2 sequences are KGHSH and LQKENI. The V and J ends lost 3 bases and 2 bases respectively, with 14 bases between them. The CDR3 is made up of 17 amino acids. This CDR3 reads CASSPRRSGTGANVLTF. In DNA form, the CDR3 reads TGTGCCAGCTCACCGCGGAGGTCAGGGACTGGGGCCAACGTCCTGACTTTC.

The genes are TRBV10-3 and TRBJ2-2; tentative D call: TRBD2 (6 bases). This CDR3 is built from 15 residues. V was cut by 7 bases and J by 5 bases, with 17 bases left in between. Germline V lookup: CDR1 ENHRY, CDR2 SYGVKD. CDR3 protein: CAITASSGGTGELFF. CDR3 bases: TGTGCCATCACCGCCAGCTCAGGAGGGACCGGGGAGCTGTTTTTT.

A word on this clone: The same CDR3 can be traced to other DNA sequences in this sample. The chain couples TRBV7-3 to TRBJ2-1, with D possibly matching TRBD2 (5 bases). CDR3 size: 12 residues. Germline V lookup: CDR1 SGHTA, CDR2 FQGTGA. Trimming took off 3 bases at V and 6 bases at J, with 6 bases between the two ends. The CDR3 here is CASSLSGNEQFF. The CDR3 region has the DNA TGTGCCAGCAGCTTGAGCGGCAATGAGCAGTTCTTC.

This clone has more than one count but fewer than ten. The chain links TRBV5-4 to TRBJ2-7, with TRBD2 matching over 7 bases. This CDR3 spans 14 amino acids. From germline, CDR1 is SGHNT and CDR2 YYREEE (reference sequence). Trimming at V came to 3 bases and at J to 3 bases, leaving 6 bases not matched to a gene. CDR3 in amino acids: CASSSGGLNYEQYF. As DNA, the CDR3 is TGTGCCAGCAGCTCGGGGGGTCTAAACTACGAGCAGTACTTC.

This chain links TRBV20-1 with TRBJ2-1; D is unclear. Trimming stripped 6 bases from V and 4 bases from J, with 7 bases between. Germline V gene lookup returns CDR1 DFQATT and CDR2 SNEGSKA (reference sequence). The CDR3 covers 11 residues. CDR3 region: CSAGLYNEQFF. DNA for the CDR3: TGCAGTGCGGGCCTTTACAATGAGCAGTTCTTC.